This T cell receptor (beta chain) was captured by sequencing in a study of human T cells and chemical hapten exposure. Time point of the sample: pre-sensitization, week 0. This sample's treatment: therapeutic diphenylcyclopropenone sensitization with weekly scalp DPC. TCRdb fed the RACE reads into MiXCR, producing one record per CDR3 protein. The sample consists of about 89,000 distinct CDR3 sequences, under 14% of them appearing once. V lost 8 bases, J lost 6 bases, and 10 bases lay in between. The CDR3 has 11 amino acids. Germline CDR1 is SNHLY and CDR2 is FYNNEI. This clonotype was seen a few times.

The V gene is TRBV2, the J gene TRBJ1-1; D gene ambiguous. The source is a woman aged 55-70 years with alopecia areata. Some clones in this sample may be carry-over from other donors' samples. The input for sequencing was whole blood, taken in connection with sensitization to the hapten diphenylcyclopropenone (DPC). The CDR3 spells CASRRSSEAFF. The CDR3 DNA reads as TGTGCCAGCCGTCGTTCCTCTGAAGCTTTCTTT.